This T cell receptor beta chain was sequenced in a study of beta chain features in type 1 diabetes. Broader study findings: More deletions and fewer insertions at VDJ junctions were seen in type 1 diabetes patients.

The germline gives CDR1 SEHNR, CDR2 FQNEAQ (reference sequence). This CDR3 contains 15 residues. V was clipped by 3 bases and J by 2 bases, with 10 bases between them. It was via CD45RO/CCR7/CD25/CD127/CD95/CD27 that CD4+ naive, central memory, regulatory and stem cell-like memory cells were sorted. Concerning this clone: The antigen remains undetermined.

Sequencing targeted expressed TCRB transcripts, as all isolated RNA had been reverse transcribed. Approximately 3.5 million reads per sample on average were obtained from naive, central memory and regulatory T cell samples. Method: immunoSEQ multiplex PCR; TCRdb's copy keeps in-frame clones and lacks some. The profile shows about half a million clones, around 30% of them singletons. This sequence originates from a young man in good health. This chain links TRBV7-9 with TRBJ2-2; D tentatively reads TRBD1 or TRBD2 (5 bases each). The source material was naive CD4+ T cells from blood. CDR3 nucleotides: TGTGCCAGCAGCTTTGGGGACCCCAACACCGGGGAGCTGTTTTTT. The encoded protein is CASSFGDPNTGELFF.